This T cell receptor (beta chain) was profiled in a study of blood T cell repertoires in COVID-19. In the study's own analysis: Amplification of reference gene primers was used by the study to estimate nucleated cell counts. Libraries were prepared by immunoSEQ multiplex PCR; TCRdb keeps only in-frame clonotypes and omits some of them. The DNA gave D and trimming, while V, J and clone size come from that table. In the table there are some 110,000 clones, 80% to 85% of which are singletons. The length of the CDR3 is 13 residues. J was trimmed by 2 bases and V by 4 bases; bases with no gene match: 5. Per germline, CDR1 SQVTM and CDR2 ANQGSEA.

The receptor's source is a man older than 75 with acute or convalescent COVID-19. This sequence joins TRBV29-1 and TRBJ2-7, with 7 nucleotides matching TRBD1. Sample: peripheral blood. CDR3 DNA: TGCAGCGTTGGGACCGGGACAGCCTACGAGCAGTACTTC. It translates to CSVGTGTAYEQYF.